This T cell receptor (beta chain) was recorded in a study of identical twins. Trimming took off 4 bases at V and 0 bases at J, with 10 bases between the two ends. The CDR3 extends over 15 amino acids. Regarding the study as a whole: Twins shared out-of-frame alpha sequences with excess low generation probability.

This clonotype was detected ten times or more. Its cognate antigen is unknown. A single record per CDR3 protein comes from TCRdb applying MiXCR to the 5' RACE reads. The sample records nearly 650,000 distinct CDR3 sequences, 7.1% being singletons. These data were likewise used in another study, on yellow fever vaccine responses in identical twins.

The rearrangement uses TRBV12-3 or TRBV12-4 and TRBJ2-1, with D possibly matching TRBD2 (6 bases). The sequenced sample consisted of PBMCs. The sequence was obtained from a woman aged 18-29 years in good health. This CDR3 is CASSSGLSSYNEQFF. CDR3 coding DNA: TGTGCCAGCAGTTCGGGACTCAGCTCCTACAATGAGCAGTTCTTC.